One and the same sample provided the 29 T cell receptor beta chains below, sequenced in a study of CD8 T cells in ankylosing spondylitis (dated by TCRdb to about 2017). The library was built by means of 5' RACE. Sequencer: Illumina HiSeq 2500. TCRdb applied fastp at Q25 and MiXCR to the public reads, then kept only in-frame beta chains. Rows are unified per CDR3 protein, each entry keeping the most common DNA and genes. The sample data list about 240,000 distinct CDR3 sequences, and over 8.5% of these were observed just once. Roughly 6.8% of the sample belongs to the ten largest clones. Input material: blood, either unsorted or a sorted T cell fraction (not recorded which). Source of these receptors: a male donor with ankylosing spondylitis or in good health (not recorded which).

This clonotype was found many times. The chain joins TRBV5-1 to TRBJ2-3; a weak D match, TRBD2 (6 bases). V was cut by 5 bases and J by 0 bases, with 7 bases left in between. The CDR3 runs 13 residues. Per the germline V gene, CDR1 is SGHRS and CDR2 is YFSETQ. The DNA of the CDR3 is TGCGCCAGCAGGAGCGGGAGCACAGATACGCAGTATTTT. Its protein is CASRSGSTDTQYF.

This clonotype occurred many times. V and J are TRBV6-1 and TRBJ1-4; 8 bases are shared with TRBD1. V was clipped by 7 bases and J by 6 bases; unmatched bases: 7. CDR1 and CDR2 (germline): MNHNS, SASEGT. The CDR3 length is 14 residues. For the CDR3, the DNA is TGTGCCAGCACTCCGGGACAGGCGTATGAAAAACTGTTTTTT. This codes for CASTPGQAYEKLFF.

The genes are TRBV6-1 and TRBJ1-1, with 8 bases fitting TRBD1. Germline V gene lookup returns CDR1 MNHNS and CDR2 SASEGT. The length of the CDR3 is 15 residues. J was trimmed by 3 bases and V by 6 bases; bases with no gene match: 9. The CDR3 spells CASRRLQGADTEAFF. The CDR3 DNA sequence: TGTGCCAGCAGACGACTTCAGGGGGCCGACACTGAAGCTTTCTTT.

This clonotype was seen many times. This chain joins TRBV12-3 or TRBV12-4 and TRBJ1-1; 9 bases align to TRBD1. V lost 2 bases to trimming and J lost 7 bases; unmatched junction nucleotides: 5. CDR3 length: 14 residues. The CDR3 region has the DNA TGTGCCAGCAGTTTACAGGGACAGGGAGTTGAAGCTTTCTTT. Protein: CASSLQGQGVEAFF.

This clonotype was picked up many times. The V gene is TRBV20-1, the J gene TRBJ1-5; TRBD1 agrees at 7 bases. V shed 5 bases, J shed 6 bases, and the junction held 13 bases outside the gene matches. The germline gives CDR1 DFQATT, CDR2 SNEGSKA (reference sequence). This CDR3 contains 15 residues. As DNA, the CDR3 is TGCAGTGCTCAGGGGGGGCAGGGGAAGGCTCAGCCCCAGCATTTT. Translation: CSAQGGQGKAQPQHF.

The V and J genes are TRBV3-1 and TRBJ2-5, with D possibly TRBD2 on 6 matching bases. The CDR3 has 15 amino acids. Trimming stripped 1 base from V and 5 bases from J, with 14 bases between. The germline V gene has CDR1 LGHDT and CDR2 YNNKEL (reference sequence). CDR3 sequence: CASSQVPGREETQYF. The CDR3 DNA follows: TGTGCCAGCAGCCAAGTGCCAGGCCGGGAGGAGACCCAGTACTTC.

This clonotype was picked up a small number of times. The chain employs TRBV9 and TRBJ2-5; weak D call: TRBD2 (6 bases). Germline V gives CDR1 SGDLS, CDR2 YYNGEE. CDR3 length: 15 residues. V was clipped by 0 bases and J by 4 bases, with 13 bases between them. The CDR3 region has the DNA TGTGCCAGCAGCGTAGGTGCGGGGTTCGTAGAGACCCAGTACTTC. Translating it yields CASSVGAGFVETQYF.

This clonotype was recorded many times. CDR3 loop: CASSLVLAGVYEQYF. CDR3 sequence (DNA): TGTGCCAGCAGCCTCGTTTTGGCGGGTGTCTACGAGCAGTACTTC. The chain joins TRBV28 to TRBJ2-7; tentatively, D is TRBD2 (5 bases). Germline V lookup: CDR1 MDHEN, CDR2 SYDVKM. Trimming shortened V by 6 bases and J by 3 bases, and 18 bases separated the two germline ends. This CDR3 is built from 15 residues.

This chain links TRBV5-1 with TRBJ2-7, with 10 bases fitting TRBD1. The germline gives CDR1 SGHRS, CDR2 YFSETQ. J lost 2 bases, V lost 4 bases, and 9 bases had no gene match. The CDR3 totals 16 residues. The CDR3 DNA is TGCGCCAGCAGCCCCAGGACAGGGGGTGCGACCTACGAGCAGTACTTC. It codes for CASSPRTGGATYEQYF.

This clonotype was counted at least ten times. The CDR3 spells CASSDAGGIQETQYF. CDR3 nucleotides: TGTGCCAGCAGCGACGCGGGAGGGATCCAAGAGACCCAGTACTTC. J is TRBJ2-5 and V is TRBV9; the match to TRBD2 covers 9 bases. The CDR3 runs 15 residues. Trimming took 3 bases from V and 1 from J; bases not matched to a gene: 4. CDR1 and CDR2 (germline): SGDLS, YYNGEE.

Ten or more counts support this clonotype. The chain uses TRBV20-1 and TRBJ2-7, with TRBD1 matching over 11 bases. This CDR3 has 15 amino acids. J was trimmed by 5 bases and V by 3 bases; bases with no gene match: 9. Germline CDR1 DFQATT, CDR2 SNEGSKA (reference sequence). The CDR3 bases are TGCAGTGCTAGTAATAGCGGGACAGGGGGGAACGAGCAGTACTTC. Protein: CSASNSGTGGNEQYF.

In this sample, this clonotype turned up many times. The rearrangement joins TRBV6-6 to TRBJ2-1; D gene ambiguous. Germline V gene lookup returns CDR1 MNHNY and CDR2 SVGAGI (reference sequence). The CDR3 contains 12 residues. Trimming left V 2 bases short and J 5 bases short, with 4 bases between. CDR3 loop: CASSYPDNEQFF. CDR3 coding DNA: TGTGCCAGCAGTTACCCCGACAATGAGCAGTTCTTC.

This chain links TRBV7-9 with TRBJ1-1; D gene uncertain. Trimming took 0 bases from V and 1 from J, leaving 12 bases between them. The CDR3 loop spans 16 amino acids. Looked up from germline, CDR1 is SEHNR and CDR2 is FQNEAQ (reference sequence). The CDR3 sequence: CASSLALGRQNTEAFF. The CDR3 bases are TGTGCCAGCAGCTTAGCGCTCGGACGGCAGAACACTGAAGCTTTCTTT.

This clonotype was detected only a few times. The gene calls are TRBV6-5 and TRBJ2-2; 10 positions match TRBD1. V dropped 4 bases and J dropped 5; count of bases not matched to a gene: 1. The CDR3 sequence is 14 residues long. Germline V gene lookup returns CDR1 MNHEY and CDR2 SVGAGI. This CDR3 reads CASSSGQGTGELFF. The CDR3 bases are TGTGCCAGCAGTTCGGGACAGGGGACCGGGGAGCTGTTTTTT.

This clonotype was seen many times. The chain recombines TRBV15 with TRBJ2-7; TRBD2 matches 8 bases. The CDR3 consists of 15 residues. Per germline, CDR1 LNHNV and CDR2 YYDKDF (reference sequence). V lost 1 base to trimming and J lost 3 bases; unmatched junction nucleotides: 5. CDR3 region: CATSRASGSIYEQYF. CDR3 nucleotides: TGTGCCACCAGCAGAGCCAGCGGGAGTATCTACGAGCAGTACTTC.

This clonotype has at least ten counts. The genes are TRBV29-1 and TRBJ2-1, with D maybe TRBD2 (6 bases). Germline CDR1 and CDR2: SQVTM and ANQGSEA. The V end was cut by 7 bases, the J end by 7 bases, with 14 bases between. The CDR3 sequence is 12 residues long. The CDR3 nucleotides are TGCAGCGCCGTACCTAGCGTAAATGAGCAGTTCTTC. It encodes CSAVPSVNEQFF.

The chain has TRBV6-7 and TRBJ2-2; D is ambiguous. TRBV6-7 is an ORF for which the function is uncertain. This CDR3 is built from 15 residues. V shed 10 bases and J shed 0 bases, with 15 bases lying between them. The CDR3 protein is CATDGKTSNTGELFF. Here the CDR3 DNA reads TGTGCCACAGATGGTAAGACGTCGAACACCGGGGAGCTGTTTTTT.

This clonotype has only a few counts. The chain carries TRBV7-2 and TRBJ2-3; 8 positions match TRBD2. This CDR3 region has 15 residues. V dropped 4 bases and J dropped 0; count of bases not matched to a gene: 3. Germline values: CDR1 SGHTA, CDR2 FQGNSA. CDR3 DNA: TGTGCCAGCAGCTCGACTAGCGCAAGCACAGATACGCAGTATTTT. Translation: CASSSTSASTDTQYF.

This clonotype has at least ten counts. The V call is TRBV24-1, the J call TRBJ2-5, with D possibly being TRBD2 (6 bases). Trimming pared 7 bases from V and 5 bases from J, leaving 13 bases between. Germline loops: CDR1 KGHDR, CDR2 SFDVKD. The CDR3 sequence is 13 residues long. CDR3 residues: CATSKGGLETQYF. In nucleotides, the CDR3 is TGTGCCACCAGCAAGGGAGGTTTGGAGACCCAGTACTTC.

This clonotype was detected ten times or more. The chain uses TRBV28 and TRBJ2-7; D is unclear. The germline V gene has CDR1 MDHEN and CDR2 SYDVKM. Trimming took 1 base from V and 5 from J, leaving 18 bases between them. The CDR3 has 16 amino acids. The CDR3 loop is CASSLYWVPMSHEQYF. For the CDR3, the DNA is TGTGCCAGCAGTTTATATTGGGTCCCAATGTCTCACGAGCAGTACTTC. The complete variable domain, with remaining parts taken from reference TRBV28 and TRBJ2-7, reads DVKVTQSSRYLVKRTGEKVFLECVQDMDHENMFWYRQDPGLGLRLIYFSYDVKMKEKGDIPEGYSVSREKKERFSLILESASTNQTSMYLCASSLYWVPMSHEQYFGPGTRLTVT.

V gene TRBV18 combines with J gene TRBJ2-5; TRBD1 aligns across 8 bases. With V trimmed by 3 bases and J by 1 base, 10 bases remained unmatched. Germline-derived CDR1 and CDR2 are KGHSH and LQKENI. There are 17 residues in the CDR3. The DNA of the CDR3 is TGTGCCAGCTCACCTATTGCTCGGACAGGGACCCAAGAGACCCAGTACTTC. This gives the protein CASSPIARTGTQETQYF.

This clonotype was picked up many times. V is TRBV27 and J is TRBJ1-2; tentative D call: TRBD1 (6 bases). This CDR3 is 15 amino acids long. V was pared by 6 bases and J by 6 bases, with 20 bases between. CDR1 and CDR2 from the germline V gene are MNHEY and SMNVEV (reference sequence). The CDR3 bases are TGTGCCAGCAGACCCCTAGGGGGACGGGTGAATGGCTACACCTTC. This translates into CASRPLGGRVNGYTF.

Ten or more counts support this clonotype. The chain carries TRBV5-5 and TRBJ2-1; D uncertain. The CDR3 consists of 13 residues. V was trimmed by 7 bases and J by 3 bases, leaving 11 bases between them. Looked up from germline, CDR1 is SGHKS and CDR2 is YYEKEE (reference sequence). The DNA for the CDR3 is TGTGCCAGCGGAACACGTGGCTACAATGAGCAGTTCTTC. The encoded protein is CASGTRGYNEQFF. Using reference TRBV5-5 and TRBJ2-1 for the parts outside the CDR3, the full variable domain is DAGVTQSPTHLIKTRGQQVTLRCSPISGHKSVSWYQQVLGQGPQFIFQYYEKEERGRGNFPDRFSARQFPNYSSELNVNALLLGDSALYLCASGTRGYNEQFFGPGTRLTVL.

CDR3 in DNA: TGCGCCAGCAGCACCATCCCCCATACAGGGGGCTCCTACGAGCAGTACTTC. Translation gives CASSTIPHTGGSYEQYF. The V and J genes are TRBV5-1 and TRBJ2-7; 8 bases are a match to TRBD1. V trimming: 4 bases; J trimming: 0 bases; junction bases outside the gene matches: 12. Germline loops: CDR1 SGHRS, CDR2 YFSETQ. This CDR3 has 17 residues.

This clonotype was seen repeatedly, ten times or more. The gene calls are TRBV27 and TRBJ2-2; the match to TRBD1 covers 10 bases. V shed 3 bases and J 7 bases; nucleotides not matched to a gene: 8. Germline V gene data show CDR1 as MNHEY and CDR2 as SMNVEV (reference sequence). This CDR3 is built from 16 residues. CDR3 protein: CASSFGTGEVVGELFF. CDR3 nucleotides: TGTGCCAGCAGTTTCGGGACAGGGGAGGTCGTCGGGGAGCTGTTTTTT.

This clonotype was seen many times. This chain connects TRBV6-5 to TRBJ1-5; the D is unclear. Germline V gene data show CDR1 as MNHEY and CDR2 as SVGAGI. This CDR3 is 14 amino acids long. The V gene lost 0 bases and the J gene lost 9 bases, with 12 bases spanning the gap. CDR3 nucleotides: TGTGCCAGCAGTTACTCAGCGGGTTCGGGGCCCCAGCATTTT. Encoded protein: CASSYSAGSGPQHF.

The chain has TRBV12-3 or TRBV12-4 and TRBJ1-6; 9 positions agree with TRBD1. The CDR3 extends over 17 amino acids. Trimming took 2 bases from V and 7 from J; bases not matched to a gene: 9. The CDR3 coding sequence is TGTGCCAGCAGTTTAATAGGGACAGGGACTACGAATTCACCCCTCCACTTT. It encodes CASSLIGTGTTNSPLHF.

This clonotype was seen at least ten times. V and J are TRBV20-1 and TRBJ2-3, with D possibly being TRBD2 (5 bases). The CDR3 length is 12 residues. Germline CDR1 is DFQATT and CDR2 is SNEGSKA (reference sequence). Trimming shortened V by 7 bases and J by 2 bases, and 10 bases separated the two germline ends. CDR3 nucleotide sequence: TGCAGTGGACTACCCCACACAGATACGCAGTATTTT. It codes for CSGLPHTDTQYF.

This clonotype was counted at least ten times. This rearrangement joins TRBV28 to TRBJ2-1; D perhaps matches TRBD2 (7 bases). The CDR3 extends over 13 amino acids. Germline values: CDR1 MDHEN, CDR2 SYDVKM. V was trimmed by 3 bases and J by 10 bases, leaving 13 bases between them. CDR3 protein: CASSFRRGGEQFF. DNA of the CDR3: TGTGCCAGCAGTTTTAGGAGGGGGGGAGAGCAGTTCTTC.